What follows describes a single TCR beta chain. This clonotype was counted a few times. The antigen this receptor binds is unknown. Per-nucleotide qualities are absent, and no much larger clonotype sits a single base away. Only healthy Caucasian donors were included. Three pairs of female monozygotic twins, all aged roughly 18 to 29 years, were included in the twin cohort. RNA for TCR libraries was isolated from peripheral blood mononuclear cells. This sample was included in a study of identical twins (dated by TCRdb to between 2015 and 2016). Study-wide context: TCR alpha and beta repertoires from monozygotic twins, unrelated adults of various ages and cord blood were deep-sequenced to test whether fetal clonotypes persist. To rule out contamination, the twin experiments were replicated at different times with different library preparation protocols. The paper's findings and limits, for the study overall: Invariant T cells such as MAIT and iNKT could partly confound zero-insertion analyses, although diverse VJ usage argued against such confounding for most clonotypes. Compared with coincidental sharing between unrelated individuals, out-of-frame TCR alpha sequences shared between twins showed an excess of sequences with low generation probability. Out-of-frame TCR alpha sharing in monozygotic twins was systematically underestimated by recombination models, whereas sharing between unrelated individuals was in agreement with the recombination models. In beta out-of-frame sequences, excess twin sharing was weaker, because having fewer shared sequences lowered the signal-to-noise ratio. Because the same donors could not be followed over many years, the conclusions depended on cross-sectional statistical analysis. Abundant cord blood beta clonotypes had fewer insertions, young adult naive repertoires showed a similar but weaker trend, and memory repertoires showed no such trend.

The receptor library was made with 5' RACE. Instrument used: Illumina HiSeq 2000. Template switching introduced a universal primer binding site; the final cDNA contained a unique molecular identifier, enabling accurate counting of TCR cDNA molecules. Specific primers in the conserved constant-segment region were used to synthesize first-strand cDNA for the TCR alpha and beta chains. To control for contamination, every cDNA library was double barcoded, receiving both a SMART-Mk sample barcode and Illumina barcodes. TruSeq adapter sequences and Illumina sample barcodes were added in two successive PCR steps. TCR alpha and beta cDNA libraries were sequenced on the Illumina HiSeq platform with custom primers. Processing in the source paper ran as follows. MiGEC was used to process raw reads and extract unique molecular identifiers, and MiXCR was used to find CDR3 positions. For each individual, recombination models were inferred using an EM algorithm with the repgenHMM and IGoR tools. Shared clonotypes were analyzed with the tcR package in R, and sharing was normalized by the product of cloneset sizes. Out-of-frame nonproductive sequences were analyzed to study raw recombination free of thymic and clonal selection effects. Clones were called with MiXCR by TCRdb after fastp trimmed the public reads at Q25, and only in-frame beta chains were retained. Rows are combined by CDR3 protein, so each entry shows the most common genes and DNA. TCRdb's processing, not the study's, gives the V and J calls here. This sample is represented by under 1 million distinct CDR3 sequences; roughly an eighth of them were singletons. The ten largest clones add up to around 1.5% of the sample.

V trim: 7 bases; J trim: 5 bases; unmatched bases: 11. CDR1 and CDR2 are read off the germline V gene (reference sequence) as DFQATT and SNEGSKA. The cysteine opens and the phenylalanine closes a CDR3 of 14 amino acids. The retained sequence is limited to the CDR3, 42 bases, with the frame set at the first base. The sample was also reused in another study, on yellow fever vaccine responses in identical twins. The second study's paper adds: According to the authors, in identical twins the way T cells responded to vaccination appeared partly convergent and partly personalized. Focusing on identical twins, the study followed the T cell clones that responded to the vaccine, and did so with precision.

This TCR derives from a woman aged 18 to 35 in good health. The chain employs TRBV20-1 and TRBJ2-7; 10 bases in the junction line up with TRBD2. The sequencing sample was made of PBMCs. The CDR3: CSVKPGLATHEQYF. The bases are TGCAGTGTCAAGCCGGGACTAGCGACCCACGAGCAGTACTTC.